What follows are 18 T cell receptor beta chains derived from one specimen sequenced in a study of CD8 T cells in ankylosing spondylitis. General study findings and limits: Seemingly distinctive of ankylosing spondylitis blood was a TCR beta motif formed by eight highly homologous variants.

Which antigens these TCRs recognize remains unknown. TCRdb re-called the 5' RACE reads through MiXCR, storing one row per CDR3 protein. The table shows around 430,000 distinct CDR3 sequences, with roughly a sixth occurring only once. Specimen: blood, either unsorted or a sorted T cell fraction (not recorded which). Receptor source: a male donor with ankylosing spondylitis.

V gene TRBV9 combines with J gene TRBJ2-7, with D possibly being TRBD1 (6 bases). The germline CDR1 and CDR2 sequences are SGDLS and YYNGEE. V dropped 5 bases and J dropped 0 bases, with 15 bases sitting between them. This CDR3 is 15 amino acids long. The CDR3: CASSRTGTSSYEQYF. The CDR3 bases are TGTGCCAGCAGTCGCACCGGGACAAGCTCCTACGAGCAGTACTTC.

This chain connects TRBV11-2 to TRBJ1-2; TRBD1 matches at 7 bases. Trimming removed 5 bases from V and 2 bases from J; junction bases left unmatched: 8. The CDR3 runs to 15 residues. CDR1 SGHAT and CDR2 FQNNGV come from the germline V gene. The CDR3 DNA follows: TGTGCCAGCAGCGAGAACGGACAGGCAAACTATGGCTACACCTTC. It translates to CASSENGQANYGYTF.

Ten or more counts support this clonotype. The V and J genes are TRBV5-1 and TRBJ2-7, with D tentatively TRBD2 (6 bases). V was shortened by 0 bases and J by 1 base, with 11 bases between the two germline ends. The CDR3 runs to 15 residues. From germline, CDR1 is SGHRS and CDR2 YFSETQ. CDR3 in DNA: TGCGCCAGCAGCTTGGAGGCGGGAAGTTCCTACGAGCAGTACTTC. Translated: CASSLEAGSSYEQYF.

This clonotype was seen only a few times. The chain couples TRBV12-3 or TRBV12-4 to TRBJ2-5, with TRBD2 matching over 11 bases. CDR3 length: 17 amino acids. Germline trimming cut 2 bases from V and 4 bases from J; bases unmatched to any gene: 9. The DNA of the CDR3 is TGTGCCAGCAGTTTACTTAGCGGGGGGGCCGTTCGAGAGACCCAGTACTTC. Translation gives CASSLLSGGAVRETQYF.

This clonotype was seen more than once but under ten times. CDR3 loop: CSARGPAGGLSEQYF. The CDR3 coding sequence is TGCAGTGCTAGAGGCCCAGCGGGGGGGCTGAGCGAGCAGTACTTC. The chain uses TRBV20-1 and TRBJ2-7; 10 bases fit TRBD2. CDR1 is DFQATT and CDR2 is SNEGSKA in the germline V gene (reference sequence). The CDR3 consists of 15 residues. V lost 1 base to trimming and J lost 6 bases; unmatched junction nucleotides: 9.

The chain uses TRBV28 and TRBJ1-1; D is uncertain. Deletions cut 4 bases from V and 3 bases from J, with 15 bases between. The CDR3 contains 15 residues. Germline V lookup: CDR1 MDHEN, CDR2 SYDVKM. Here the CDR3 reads CASSWAARQHTEAFF. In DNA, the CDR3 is TGTGCCAGCAGTTGGGCAGCCCGGCAACACACTGAAGCTTTCTTT.

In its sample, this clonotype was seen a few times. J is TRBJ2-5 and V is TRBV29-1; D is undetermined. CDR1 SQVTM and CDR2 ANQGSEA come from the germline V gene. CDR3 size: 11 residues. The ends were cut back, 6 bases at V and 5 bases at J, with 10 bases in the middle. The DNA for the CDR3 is TGCAGCGTCCGAGTGGGGGAGACCCAGTACTTC. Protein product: CSVRVGETQYF.

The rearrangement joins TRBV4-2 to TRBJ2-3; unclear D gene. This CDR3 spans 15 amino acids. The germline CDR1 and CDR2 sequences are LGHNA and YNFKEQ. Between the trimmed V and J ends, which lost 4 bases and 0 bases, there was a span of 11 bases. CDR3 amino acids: CASSRPGDSTDTQYF. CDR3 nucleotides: TGTGCCAGCAGCCGCCCCGGTGATAGCACAGATACGCAGTATTTT.

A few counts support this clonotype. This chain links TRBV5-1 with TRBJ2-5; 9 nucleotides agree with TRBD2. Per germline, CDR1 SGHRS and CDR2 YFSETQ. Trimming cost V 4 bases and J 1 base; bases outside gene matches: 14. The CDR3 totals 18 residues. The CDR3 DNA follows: TGCGCCAGCAGCCCCACCGGGCGGGGGGGCTCTTCCCAAGAGACCCAGTACTTC. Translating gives CASSPTGRGGSSQETQYF.

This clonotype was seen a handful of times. The CDR3 loop is CSASYSGGPQETQYF. CDR3 DNA sequence: TGCAGTGCTAGTTATAGCGGGGGGCCCCAAGAGACCCAGTACTTC. The V gene is TRBV20-1, the J gene TRBJ2-5, with 10 bases identical to TRBD2. This CDR3 is 15 amino acids long. The germline V gene has CDR1 DFQATT and CDR2 SNEGSKA (reference sequence). Trimming took 3 bases from V and 1 from J; bases not matched to a gene: 5.

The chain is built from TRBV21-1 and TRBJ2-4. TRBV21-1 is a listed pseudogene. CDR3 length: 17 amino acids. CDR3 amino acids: CASSKGPCSLAKNIQYF. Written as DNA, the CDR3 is TGTGCCAGCAGCAAAGGGCCTTGCTCCCTAGCCAAAAACATTCAGTACTTC.

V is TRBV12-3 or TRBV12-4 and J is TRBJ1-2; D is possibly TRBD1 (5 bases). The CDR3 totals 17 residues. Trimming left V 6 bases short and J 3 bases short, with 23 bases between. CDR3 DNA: TGTGCCAGCAGACCAGGGAGGCAGAAGATTGAGGACTATGGCTACACCTTC. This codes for CASRPGRQKIEDYGYTF.

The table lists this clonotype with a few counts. CDR3 in amino acids: CASSLVAGTNTEAFF. The CDR3 nucleotides read TGCGCCAGCAGCTTGGTGGCAGGGACGAACACTGAAGCTTTCTTT. The V call is TRBV5-1, the J call TRBJ1-1; a weak D match, TRBD1 (5 bases). The germline gives CDR1 SGHRS, CDR2 YFSETQ. The V and J ends lost 0 bases and 1 base respectively, with 10 bases between them. The CDR3 length is 15 residues.

The CDR3 protein is CASSANRVAQYF. The CDR3 DNA sequence: TGTGCCAGCTCGGCCAACAGGGTTGCGCAGTATTTT. V and J are TRBV6-5 and TRBJ2-3; D may be TRBD1 (6 bases). The CDR3 length is 12 residues. V lost 8 bases and J lost 10, with 16 bases in between. Germline loops: CDR1 MNHEY, CDR2 SVGAGI.

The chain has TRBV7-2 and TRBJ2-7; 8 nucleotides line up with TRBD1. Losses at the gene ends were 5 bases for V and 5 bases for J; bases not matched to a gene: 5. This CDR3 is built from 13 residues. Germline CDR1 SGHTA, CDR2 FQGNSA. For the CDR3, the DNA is TGTGCCAGCAGCCCCAGGGGGCTGGACGAGCAGTACTTC. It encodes CASSPRGLDEQYF.

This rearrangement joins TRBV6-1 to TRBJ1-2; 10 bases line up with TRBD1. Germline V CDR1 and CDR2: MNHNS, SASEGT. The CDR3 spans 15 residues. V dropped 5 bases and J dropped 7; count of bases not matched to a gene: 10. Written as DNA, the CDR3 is TGTGCCAGCAGTCGACCTTGGGACAGGGGCGGTGGCTACACCTTC. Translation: CASSRPWDRGGGYTF.

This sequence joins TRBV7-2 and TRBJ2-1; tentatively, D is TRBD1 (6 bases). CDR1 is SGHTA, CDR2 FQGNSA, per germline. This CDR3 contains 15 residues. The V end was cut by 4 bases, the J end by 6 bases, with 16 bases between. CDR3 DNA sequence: TGTGCCAGCAGCTCCCGACCCCTAGGGGGCAATGAGCAGTTCTTC. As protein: CASSSRPLGGNEQFF.

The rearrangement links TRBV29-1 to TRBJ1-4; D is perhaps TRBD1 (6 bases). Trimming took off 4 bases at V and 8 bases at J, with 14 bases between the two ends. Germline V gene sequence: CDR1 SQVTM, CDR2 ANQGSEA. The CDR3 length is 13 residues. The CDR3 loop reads CSVGGALGEKLFF. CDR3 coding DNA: TGCAGCGTTGGGGGGGCGCTTGGAGAAAAACTGTTTTTT.